A selection of T cell receptor beta chains follows, all from one sample in a study of T cell responses to AZD1222 COVID-19 vaccine. TCRdb keeps only in-frame clones here, not all; method: immunoSEQ multiplex PCR. The sample carries 90,000 to 120,000 clones, 87% recorded once. The sequences come from peripheral blood, collected 28 days after the second AZD1222 dose. The receptors shown here come from an adult who received the AZD1222 COVID-19 vaccine. The CDR3 runs from the conserved cysteine through the conserved F or W. Fields, in order: J gene, clone size, V gene, D gene, CDR3 DNA, CDR3 protein. D genes are given only for firm matches. Part of the rows lack a size; the others show once, few, many or a class for expanded clones.

>TRBJ2-3|NA|TRBV2|TRBD1
TGTGCCAGCAGTGAATGGGTGGGGACAGGTCCGCAGTATTTT
CASSEWVGTGPQYF
>TRBJ1-1|NA|TRBV20-1|NA
TGCAGTGCTAGAGATCCCCCTGAAGCTTTCTTT
CSARDPPEAFF
>TRBJ1-5|NA|TRBV18|NA
TGTGCCAGCTCACCAGGCCTGCAGGCTTACAATCAGCCCCAGCATTTT
CASSPGLQAYNQPQHF
>TRBJ2-7|once|TRBV4-1|TRBD2
TGCGCCAGCAGCCTCGTCGGGACTAGCGGGAGATACGAGCAGTACTTC
CASSLVGTSGRYEQYF
>TRBJ2-7|few|TRBV6-1|TRBD1
TGTGCCAGCAGTGAAGAAGACAGGGAGTCGTACGAGCAGTACTTC
CASSEEDRESYEQYF
>TRBJ2-1|NA|TRBV13|TRBD2
TGTGCCAGCAGCCATAGACTAGCGAAAGACAATGAGCAGTTCTTC
CASSHRLAKDNEQFF
>TRBJ2-7|NA|TRBV19|TRBD2
TGTGCCAGTAGTATCGGCGGGGGTAACTCCTACGAGCAGTACTTC
CASSIGGGNSYEQYF
>TRBJ2-1|NA|TRBV27|TRBD2
TGTGCCAGCAGTTTTGGTCTAGCGGGGAACAATGAGCAGTTCTTC
CASSFGLAGNNEQFF
>TRBJ2-7|NA|TRBV7-3|TRBD1
TGTGCCAGCAGCTTATATATAGGGGGCGACTACGAGCAGTACTTC
CASSLYIGGDYEQYF
>TRBJ1-1|few|TRBV5-4|NA
TGTGCCAGCAGCAAGGGACGGAAAGGGGACACTGAAGCTTTCTTT
CASSKGRKGDTEAFF
>TRBJ1-2|few|TRBV19|NA
TGTGCCAGTAGTATCCCCCCGGCTATGGCTACACCCCGCTATGGCTACACCTTC
CASSIPPAMATPRYGYTF
>TRBJ1-1|once|TRBV28|NA
TGTGCCAGCAGGCGGAACACTGAAGCTTTCTTT
CASRRNTEAFF
>TRBJ1-5|NA|TRBV6-5|TRBD1
TGTGCCAGCAGTCCGGACAGGAGCAATCAGCCCCAGCATTTT
CASSPDRSNQPQHF
>TRBJ2-5|NA|TRBV10-2|NA
TGCGCCAGCAGTGAGTCGGGGTTCCCCGCCGAGACCCAGTACTTC
CASSESGFPAETQYF
>TRBJ2-1|few|TRBV27|NA
TGTGCCAGCAGTTTATCGGGACTCCATTACAATGAGCAGTTCTTC
CASSLSGLHYNEQFF
>TRBJ2-3|NA|TRBV11-1|NA
TGTGCCAGCAGCGAAACCGGCGGGGTTAACACAGATACGCAGTATTTT
CASSETGGVNTDTQYF
>TRBJ2-3|NA|TRBV4-2|NA
TGTGCCAGCAGCCAAGGAGTCGGAGCCAGCACAGATACGCAGTATTTT
CASSQGVGASTDTQYF
>TRBJ2-5|NA|TRBV14|NA
TGTGCCAGCAGCCAAGATGGGGGTACGGAGACCCAGTACTTC
CASSQDGGTETQYF
>TRBJ2-1|NA|TRBV27|TRBD1
TGTGCCAGCAAATCGGGACAGTTGACCAATGAGCAGTTCTTC
CASKSGQLTNEQFF
>TRBJ2-1|NA|TRBV5-1|NA
TGCGCCAGCGGATTTGAGGGGACGTACAATGAGCAGTTCTTC
CASGFEGTYNEQFF
>TRBJ1-5|NA|TRBV5-1|NA
TGCGCCAGCAGAAAGGGGCCTTATAGCAATCAGCCCCAGCATTTT
CASRKGPYSNQPQHF
>TRBJ1-4|NA|TRBV6-5|NA
TGTGCCAGCAGTTCAGGGCTAACTAATGAAAAACTGTTTTTT
CASSSGLTNEKLFF
>TRBJ1-3|NA|TRBV25-1|TRBD1
TGTGCCAGCAGGGGGACAGCAGGAAACACCATATATTTT
CASRGTAGNTIYF
>TRBJ1-2|NA|TRBV5-3|NA
TGTGCCAGAAGCTTTGGGCGCAGGGGAGTCTATGGCTACACCTTC
CARSFGRRGVYGYTF
>TRBJ2-1|NA|TRBV28|NA
TGTGCCAGCAGCTCCCGGGGCCTCAGGGATGGGAATGAGCAGTTCTTC
CASSSRGLRDGNEQFF
>TRBJ2-7|NA|TRBV28|NA
TGTGCCAGCAGTAGGAGGGGGCGTTTAAGCTACGAGCAGTACTTC
CASSRRGRLSYEQYF
>TRBJ1-1|NA|TRBV27|NA
TGTGCCAGCAGTTTATTGGGGGAACTGAACACTGAAGCTTTCTTT
CASSLLGELNTEAFF
>TRBJ1-2|NA|TRBV5-4|NA
NA
CASSLAVGTGAYNTF
>TRBJ2-2|NA|TRBV30|TRBD1
TGTGCCTGGAGTCTCTCTCGGACAGGGGGCACCGGGGAGCTGTTTTTT
CAWSLSRTGGTGELFF
>TRBJ2-1|NA|TRBV4-2|TRBD1
TGTGCCAGCAGCCAACTGGGACAGGGGGCCTTTACGTACAATGAGCAGTTCTTC
CASSQLGQGAFTYNEQFF
>TRBJ1-5|NA|TRBV7-2|NA
TGTGCCAGCAGCCGCAGTTGGGGTAGCAATCAGCCCCAGCATTTT
CASSRSWGSNQPQHF
>TRBJ2-3|NA|TRBV19|TRBD2
TGTGCCAGTAGTATAGAGGGCGGGAGGGCCTGGCGGAATACGCAGTATTTT
CASSIEGGRAWRNTQYF
>TRBJ2-5|NA|TRBV7-2|NA
TGTGCCAGCAGCTCGCTCCAAGAGACCCAGTACTTC
CASSSLQETQYF
>TRBJ1-5|NA|TRBV3-1/TRBV3-2|TRBD1
TGTGCCAGCAGCCCGGACAGGGATCAGCCCCAGCATTTT
CASSPDRDQPQHF
>TRBJ1-2|NA|TRBV2|TRBD1
TGTGCCAGCAGTGAAACAGGGGGCAGAGCTGGCGGCTACACCTTC
CASSETGGRAGGYTF
>TRBJ1-2|NA|TRBV7-9|NA
TGTGCCAGCAGCTCGGGACCGATTCCTGAGGGCTACACCTTC
CASSSGPIPEGYTF
>TRBJ1-4|NA|TRBV28|NA
TGTGCCAGCAGTCCTTCGGGGAGGGGACATAGGGGTGAAAAACTGTTTTTT
CASSPSGRGHRGEKLFF
>TRBJ2-1|NA|TRBV7-3|NA
TGTGCCAGCAGCCCAAAAAGTACAGGGAACAATGAGCAGTTCTTC
CASSPKSTGNNEQFF
>TRBJ1-2|NA|TRBV6-6|NA
TGTGCCAGCAGTTACGATACGGCCCGCTATGGCTACACCTTC
CASSYDTARYGYTF
>TRBJ2-2|NA|TRBV10-3|NA
TGTGCCATCAAGAGGGGTTCCGGGGAGCTGTTTTTT
CAIKRGSGELFF
>TRBJ2-1|few|TRBV29-1|TRBD1
TGCAGTAGTCAGACAGGGGGGAACAATGAGCAGTTCTTC
CSSQTGGNNEQFF
>TRBJ1-4|NA|TRBV18|NA
TGTGCCAGCTCACCACAGAAGGGGTACGAAAAACTGTTTTTT
CASSPQKGYEKLFF
>TRBJ2-6|NA|TRBV5-1|NA
TGCGCCAGCAGCAAGACACTTTCTGGGGCCAACGTCCTGACTTTC
CASSKTLSGANVLTF
>TRBJ2-1|NA|TRBV5-4|NA
TGTGCCAGCAGCTTGGACCCTCCGGATGAGCAGTTCTTC
CASSLDPPDEQFF
>TRBJ2-7|few|TRBV14|NA
TGTGCCAGCAGCACAGAGATCTCCTACGAGCAGTACTTC
CASSTEISYEQYF
>TRBJ1-2|NA|TRBV7-2|NA
TGTGCCAGCAGCTTAGACTTATTTTCCAGGGTCGGCTACACCTTC
CASSLDLFSRVGYTF